Following are 7 T cell receptor beta chains from one sample sequenced in a study of blood T cell repertoires in COVID-19 (dated by TCRdb to between 2020 and 2021). Library method: the immunoSEQ multiplex PCR assay. TCRdb carries this immuneACCESS record with in-frame sequences only. Its versions omit some clonotypes, under half of them owing to an unresolved V gene in the studies checked, with the rest unexplained. This sample holds 150,000 to 200,000 clones; around 87% were observed only once. 2.5% of the sample is in the top ten clones. The specimen was peripheral blood. Source of these receptors: a man aged 40-55 years with active or convalescent COVID-19.

The V gene is TRBV5-1, the J gene TRBJ1-1; D gene unclear. The CDR3 runs to 13 residues. Germline CDR1 is SGHRS and CDR2 is YFSETQ. Trimming pared 4 bases from V and 5 bases from J, leaving 12 bases between. CDR3 DNA: TGCGCCAGCAGCCGGGGTCCCAGGACTGAAGCTTTCTTT. This sequence encodes CASSRGPRTEAFF. Together with reference TRBV5-1 and TRBJ1-1, the CDR3 gives the full variable domain: KAGVTQTPRYLIKTRGQQVTLSCSPISGHRSVSWYQQTPGQGLQFLFEYFSETQRNKGNFPGRFSGRQFSNSRSEMNVSTLELGDSALYLCASSRGPRTEAFFGQGTRLTVV.

V gene TRBV11-2 combines with J gene TRBJ1-6, with 8 bases matching TRBD1. With V trimmed by 5 bases and J by 10 bases, 7 bases remained unmatched. Germline loops: CDR1 SGHAT, CDR2 FQNNGV. This CDR3 is built from 14 residues. For the CDR3, the DNA is TGTGCCAGCAGCCCCGGACAGGGTGGATCACCCCTCCACTTT. As protein: CASSPGQGGSPLHF.

The J gene is TRBJ1-5, the V gene TRBV7-9; D might be TRBD1 (6 bases). V was pared by 1 base and J by 7 bases, with 8 bases between. CDR3 length equals 13 residues. CDR1 and CDR2 (germline): SEHNR, FQNEAQ (reference sequence). The CDR3 sequence is CASSLGQDQPQHF. CDR3 in DNA: TGTGCCAGCAGCTTAGGACAGGACCAGCCCCAGCATTTT.

The CDR3 loop is CASSLSGVGEKLFF. The CDR3 nucleotides are TGCGCCAGCAGCTTGTCAGGGGTTGGTGAAAAACTGTTTTTT. The V call is TRBV5-1, the J call TRBJ1-4, with a tentative D call TRBD1 (6 bases). CDR3 size: 14 residues. Trimming stripped 1 base from V and 7 bases from J, with 11 bases between. In germline, CDR1 is SGHRS, CDR2 YFSETQ.

The chain joins TRBV28 to TRBJ1-6, with D possibly matching TRBD1 (5 bases). The CDR3 extends over 14 amino acids. V lost 2 bases, J lost 7 bases, and 9 bases lay in between. CDR1 MDHEN and CDR2 SYDVKM come from the germline V gene. In nucleotides, the CDR3 is TGTGCCAGCAGTTTACCAGGGCTAAATTCACCCCTCCACTTT. Protein: CASSLPGLNSPLHF.

The rearrangement joins TRBV4-2 to TRBJ1-2; possible D gene TRBD1, 5 bases. Trimming cost V 0 bases and J 5 bases, with 10 bases left between them. CDR1 and CDR2 (germline): LGHNA, YNFKEQ. The CDR3 spans 14 residues. The CDR3 region is CASSQEGGLYGYTF. The CDR3 region has the DNA TGTGCCAGCAGCCAAGAGGGGGGACTTTATGGCTACACCTTC.

The V and J genes are TRBV5-5 and TRBJ1-6; D gene uncertain. V lost 0 bases and J lost 8, with 12 bases in between. The germline V gene encodes CDR1 SGHKS and CDR2 YYEKEE (reference sequence). The CDR3 spans 15 residues. The CDR3 coding sequence is TGTGCCAGCAGCTTGGGGCCCGATCCCGATTCACCCCTCCACTTT. Protein: CASSLGPDPDSPLHF.